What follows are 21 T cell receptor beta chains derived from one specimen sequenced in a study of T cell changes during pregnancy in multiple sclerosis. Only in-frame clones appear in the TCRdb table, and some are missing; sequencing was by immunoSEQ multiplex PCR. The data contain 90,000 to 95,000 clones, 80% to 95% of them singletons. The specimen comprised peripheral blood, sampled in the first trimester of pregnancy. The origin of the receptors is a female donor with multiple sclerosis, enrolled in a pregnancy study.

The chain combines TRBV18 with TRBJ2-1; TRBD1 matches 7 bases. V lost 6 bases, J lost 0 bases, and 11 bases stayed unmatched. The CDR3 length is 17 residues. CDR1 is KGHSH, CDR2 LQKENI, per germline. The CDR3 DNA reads TGTGCCAGCTCCCGGACAGGCCTGTCCAGCTCCTACAATGAGCAGTTCTTC. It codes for CASSRTGLSSSYNEQFF. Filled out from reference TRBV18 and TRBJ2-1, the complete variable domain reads NAGVMQNPRHLVRRRGQEARLRCSPMKGHSHVYWYRQLPEEGLKFMVYLQKENIIDESGMPKERFSAEFPKEGPSILRIQQVVRGDSAAYFCASSRTGLSSSYNEQFFGPGTRLTVL.

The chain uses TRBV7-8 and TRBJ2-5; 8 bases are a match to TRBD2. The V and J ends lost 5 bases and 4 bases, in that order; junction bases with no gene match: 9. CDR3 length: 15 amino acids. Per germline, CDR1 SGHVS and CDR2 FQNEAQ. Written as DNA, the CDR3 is TGTGCCAGCAGCCCCCGGGTAGCGGGGAGAGAGACCCAGTACTTC. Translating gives CASSPRVAGRETQYF.

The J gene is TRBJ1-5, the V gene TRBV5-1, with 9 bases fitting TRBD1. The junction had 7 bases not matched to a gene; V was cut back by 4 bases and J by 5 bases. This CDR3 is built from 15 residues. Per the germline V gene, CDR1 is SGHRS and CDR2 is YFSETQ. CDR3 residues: CASSATGGPDQPQHF. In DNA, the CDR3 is TGCGCCAGCAGCGCCACAGGGGGCCCTGATCAGCCCCAGCATTTT.

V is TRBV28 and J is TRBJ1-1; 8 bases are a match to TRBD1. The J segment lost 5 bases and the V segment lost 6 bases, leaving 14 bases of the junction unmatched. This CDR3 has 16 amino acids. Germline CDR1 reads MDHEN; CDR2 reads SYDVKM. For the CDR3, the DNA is TGTGCCAGCAGGGACAGGGCGGTGATGGTGGGAACTGAAGCTTTCTTT. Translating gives CASRDRAVMVGTEAFF.

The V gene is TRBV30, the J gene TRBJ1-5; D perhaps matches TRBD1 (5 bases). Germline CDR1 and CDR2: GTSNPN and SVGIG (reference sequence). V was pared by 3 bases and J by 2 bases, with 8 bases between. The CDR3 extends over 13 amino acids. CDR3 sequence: CAWRVGGNQPQHF. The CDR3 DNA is TGTGCCTGGAGGGTAGGGGGCAATCAGCCCCAGCATTTT. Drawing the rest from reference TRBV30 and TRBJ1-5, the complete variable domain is SQTIHQWPATLVQPVGSPLSLECTVEGTSNPNLYWYRQAAGRGLQLLFYSVGIGQISSEVPQNLSASRPQDRQFILSSKKLLLSDSGFYLCAWRVGGNQPQHFGDGTRLSIL.

The DNA for the CDR3 is TGTGCCAGCAGGGACAAGTCTAACTATGGCTACACCTTC. This encodes CASRDKSNYGYTF. The rearrangement joins TRBV25-1 to TRBJ1-2; a weak D match, TRBD1 (5 bases). Germline assignment: CDR1 MGHDK and CDR2 SYGVNS. V lost 6 bases and J 0 bases, leaving 8 bases between the germline ends. This CDR3 has 13 amino acids.

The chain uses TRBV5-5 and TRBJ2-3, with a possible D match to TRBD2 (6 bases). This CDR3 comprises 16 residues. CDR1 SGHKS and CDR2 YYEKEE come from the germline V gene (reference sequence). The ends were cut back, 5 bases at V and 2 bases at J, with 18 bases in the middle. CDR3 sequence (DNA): TGTGCCAGCAGTACTCCGGGACTCAGTACCACAGATACGCAGTATTTT. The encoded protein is CASSTPGLSTTDTQYF.

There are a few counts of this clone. In DNA form, the CDR3 reads TGTGCCAGCAGCTTAGATATCTTCAATCAGCCCCAGCATTTT. This translates into CASSLDIFNQPQHF. J is TRBJ1-5 and V is TRBV7-9, with D uncertain. Between the trimmed V and J ends, which lost 1 base and 3 bases, there was a span of 7 bases. This CDR3 has 14 residues. The germline V gene encodes CDR1 SEHNR and CDR2 FQNEAQ (reference sequence).

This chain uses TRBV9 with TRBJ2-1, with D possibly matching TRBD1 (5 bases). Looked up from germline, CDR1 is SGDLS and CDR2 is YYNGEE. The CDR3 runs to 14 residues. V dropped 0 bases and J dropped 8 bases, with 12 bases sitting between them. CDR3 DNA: TGTGCCAGCAGCGTAGGTTCAGGGCACCATGAGCAGTTCTTC. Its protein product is CASSVGSGHHEQFF.

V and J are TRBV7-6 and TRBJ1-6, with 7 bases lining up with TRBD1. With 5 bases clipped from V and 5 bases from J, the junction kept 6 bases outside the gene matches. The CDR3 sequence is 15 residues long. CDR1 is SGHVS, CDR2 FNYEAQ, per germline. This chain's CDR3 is CASSPGTVDNSPLHF. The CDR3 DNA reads TGTGCCAGCAGCCCAGGGACAGTAGATAATTCACCCCTCCACTTT.

The DNA for the CDR3 is TGCGCCAGCAGCCAAGTTTTTGCGGGGGGTTACAATGAGCAGTTCTTC. Its translation: CASSQVFAGGYNEQFF. The gene calls are TRBV4-1 and TRBJ2-1; 8 bases match TRBD2. The V gene end was trimmed by 1 base and the J gene end by 4 bases; junction bases not matched to a gene: 6. CDR3 length: 16 residues. Germline CDR1 reads MGHRA; CDR2 reads YSYEKL.

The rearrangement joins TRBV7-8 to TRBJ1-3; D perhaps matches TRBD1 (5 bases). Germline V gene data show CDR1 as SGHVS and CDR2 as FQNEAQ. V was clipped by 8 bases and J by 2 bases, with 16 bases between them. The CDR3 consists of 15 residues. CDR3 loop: CASVPSGGAGNTIYF. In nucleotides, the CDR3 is TGTGCCAGCGTCCCCTCGGGGGGGGCTGGAAACACCATATATTTT.

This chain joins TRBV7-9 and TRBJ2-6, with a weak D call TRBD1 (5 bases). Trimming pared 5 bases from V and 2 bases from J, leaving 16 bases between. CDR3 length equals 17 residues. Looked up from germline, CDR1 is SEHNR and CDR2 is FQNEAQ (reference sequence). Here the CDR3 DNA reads TGTGCCAGCAGCCCCGAATGGGGCCGGACTGGGGCCAACGTCCTGACTTTC. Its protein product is CASSPEWGRTGANVLTF.

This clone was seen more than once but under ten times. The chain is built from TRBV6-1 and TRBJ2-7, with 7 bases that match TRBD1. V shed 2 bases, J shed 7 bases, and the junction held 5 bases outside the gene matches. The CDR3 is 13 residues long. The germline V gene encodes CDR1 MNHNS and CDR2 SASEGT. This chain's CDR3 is CASSESQGWEQYF. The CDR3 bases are TGTGCCAGCAGTGAATCACAGGGGTGGGAGCAGTACTTC.

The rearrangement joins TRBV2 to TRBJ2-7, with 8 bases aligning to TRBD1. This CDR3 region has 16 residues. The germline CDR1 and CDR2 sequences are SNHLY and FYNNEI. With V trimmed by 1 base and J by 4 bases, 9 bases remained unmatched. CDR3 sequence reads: CASSEGTGTYPYEQYF. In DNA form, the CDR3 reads TGTGCCAGCAGTGAAGGGACAGGGACCTATCCTTACGAGCAGTACTTC.

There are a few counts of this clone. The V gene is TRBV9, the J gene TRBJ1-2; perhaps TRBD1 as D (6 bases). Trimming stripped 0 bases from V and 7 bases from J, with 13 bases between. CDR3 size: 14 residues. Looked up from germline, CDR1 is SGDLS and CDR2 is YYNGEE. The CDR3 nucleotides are TGTGCCAGCAGCGTAGCTGGGGGCAGGACTGGCTACACCTTC. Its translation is CASSVAGGRTGYTF.

The CDR3 spells CASSQTGPYEQYF. DNA for the CDR3: TGTGCCAGCAGCCAGACAGGGCCCTACGAGCAGTACTTC. The chain couples TRBV7-6 to TRBJ2-7; 7 bases are shared with TRBD1. V was clipped by 5 bases and J by 2 bases; unmatched bases: 3. Germline lookup yields CDR1 SGHVS and CDR2 FNYEAQ. CDR3 length: 13 residues.

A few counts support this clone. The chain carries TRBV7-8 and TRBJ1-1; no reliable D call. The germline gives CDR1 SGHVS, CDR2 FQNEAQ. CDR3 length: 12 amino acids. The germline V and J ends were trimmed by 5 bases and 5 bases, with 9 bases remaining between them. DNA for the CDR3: TGTGCCAGCAGCCGAGGTGGTACTGAAGCTTTCTTT. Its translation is CASSRGGTEAFF.

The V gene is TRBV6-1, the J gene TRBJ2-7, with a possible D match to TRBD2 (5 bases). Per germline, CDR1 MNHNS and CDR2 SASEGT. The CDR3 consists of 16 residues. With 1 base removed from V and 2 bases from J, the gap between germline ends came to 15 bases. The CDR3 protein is CASSEGPGVQTYEQYF. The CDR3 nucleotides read TGTGCCAGCAGTGAAGGTCCCGGGGTCCAAACCTACGAGCAGTACTTC.

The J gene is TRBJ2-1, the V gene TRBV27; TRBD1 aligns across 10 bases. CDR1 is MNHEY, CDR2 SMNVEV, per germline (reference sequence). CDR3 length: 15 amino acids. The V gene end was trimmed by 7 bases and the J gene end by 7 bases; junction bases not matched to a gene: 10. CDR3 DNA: TGTGCCAGCACAATCCCGGGACAGGGGAGGAATGAGCAGTTCTTC. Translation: CASTIPGQGRNEQFF.

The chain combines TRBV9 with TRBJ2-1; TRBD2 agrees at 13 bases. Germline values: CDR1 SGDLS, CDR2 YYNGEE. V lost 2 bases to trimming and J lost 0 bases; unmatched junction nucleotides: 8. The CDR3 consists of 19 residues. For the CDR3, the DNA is TGTGCCAGCAGCGTGGGGACTAGCGGGGTATTGAGCTCCTACAATGAGCAGTTCTTC. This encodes CASSVGTSGVLSSYNEQFF.